Given below is one T cell receptor (beta chain) in context. Clones were read by immunoSEQ multiplex PCR, and TCRdb kept only the in-frame ones, dropping some. Seen here are fewer than 500,000 clones, 86% observed once, and the top ten hold around 1.4%. These data come from a study of blood T cell repertoires in COVID-19. The junction had 5 bases not matched to a gene; V was cut back by 3 bases and J by 4 bases. This CDR3 has 13 amino acids. CDR1 and CDR2 from the germline V gene are SQVTM and ANQGSEA. Sequenced material: peripheral blood. The V and J genes are TRBV29-1 and TRBJ1-1; 7 bases map to TRBD1. This TCR derives from a woman aged 25 to 39 with active or convalescent COVID-19. The CDR3 loop is CSVDTGTATEAFF. The CDR3 DNA is TGCAGCGTTGACACCGGGACAGCCACTGAAGCTTTCTTT.